This T cell receptor beta chain was profiled in a study of STAT3 mutations in large granular lymphocyte leukemia. Study background: Among longitudinally sequenced T-LGLL patients, roughly half had canonical activating STAT3 mutations detected. Over half of T-LGLL patients had one or more immunosuppressive regimens. Study-level findings and limits: At least one immunodominant TCR beta clonotype appeared in every T-cell large granular lymphocyte leukemia patient.

Average productive template count per sample was approximately 41,000. Libraries were prepared by immunoSEQ multiplex PCR; TCRdb keeps only in-frame clonotypes and omits some of them. The sample shows about 1,600 clones, approximately 90% of them seen only once. CDR1 and CDR2 (germline): SEHNR, FQNEAQ (reference sequence). CDR3 length: 14 amino acids. After removal of 5 bases from V and 11 bases from J, the junction contained 9 bases not matched to a gene. In the case of this clone: Its target is unknown.

This TCR derives from a woman aged 40 to 55 with T-cell large granular lymphocyte leukemia. Some clones in this sample may be carry-over from other donors' samples. The chain carries TRBV7-9 and TRBJ2-6; the match to TRBD1 covers 7 bases. Sequencing input: peripheral blood mononuclear cells. In DNA form, the CDR3 reads TGTGCCAGCAGCCGTAGACAGGGCGAGGACGTCCTGACTTTC. Translation: CASSRRQGEDVLTF.